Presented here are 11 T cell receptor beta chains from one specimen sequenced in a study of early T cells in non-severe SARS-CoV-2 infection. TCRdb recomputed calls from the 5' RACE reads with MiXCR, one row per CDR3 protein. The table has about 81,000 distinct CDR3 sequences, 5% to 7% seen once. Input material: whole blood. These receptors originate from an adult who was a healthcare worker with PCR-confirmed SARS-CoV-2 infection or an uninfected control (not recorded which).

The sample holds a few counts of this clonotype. In DNA form, the CDR3 reads TGTGCCAGCAGCTTGAGGCTAGCGGGAGGGAACAATGAGCAGTTCTTC. Translated: CASSLRLAGGNNEQFF. V and J are TRBV11-3 and TRBJ2-1; the match to TRBD2 covers 12 bases. The CDR3 is 16 residues long. With V trimmed by 3 bases and J by 5 bases, 5 bases remained unmatched. CDR1 is SGHNT, CDR2 YENEEA, per germline.

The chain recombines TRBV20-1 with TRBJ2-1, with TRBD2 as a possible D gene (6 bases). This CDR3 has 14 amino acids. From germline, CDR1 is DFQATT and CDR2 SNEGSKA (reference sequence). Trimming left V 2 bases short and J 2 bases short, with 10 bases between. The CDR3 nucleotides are TGCAGTGCTAGACAGCGGGTGACCTACAATGAGCAGTTCTTC. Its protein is CSARQRVTYNEQFF.

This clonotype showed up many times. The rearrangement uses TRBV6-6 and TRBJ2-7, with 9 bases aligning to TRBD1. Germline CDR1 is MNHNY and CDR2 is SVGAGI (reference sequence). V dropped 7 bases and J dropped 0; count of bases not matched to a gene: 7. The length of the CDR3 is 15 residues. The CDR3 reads CASTPGQGYSYEQYF. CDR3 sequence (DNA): TGTGCCAGCACCCCGGGACAGGGTTACTCCTACGAGCAGTACTTC.

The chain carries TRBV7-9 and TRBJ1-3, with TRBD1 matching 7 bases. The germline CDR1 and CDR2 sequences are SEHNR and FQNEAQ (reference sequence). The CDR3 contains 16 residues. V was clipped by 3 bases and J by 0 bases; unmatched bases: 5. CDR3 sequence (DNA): TGTGCCAGCAGCTTTGGGACAGTTACCTCTGGAAACACCATATATTTT. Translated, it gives CASSFGTVTSGNTIYF.

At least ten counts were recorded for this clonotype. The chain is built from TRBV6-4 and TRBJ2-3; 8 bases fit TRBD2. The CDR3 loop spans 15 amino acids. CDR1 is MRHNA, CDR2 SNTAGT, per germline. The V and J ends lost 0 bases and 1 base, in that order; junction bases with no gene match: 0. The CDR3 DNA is TGTGCCAGCAGTGACTCTAGCGGGGGCACAGATACGCAGTATTTT. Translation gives CASSDSSGGTDTQYF.

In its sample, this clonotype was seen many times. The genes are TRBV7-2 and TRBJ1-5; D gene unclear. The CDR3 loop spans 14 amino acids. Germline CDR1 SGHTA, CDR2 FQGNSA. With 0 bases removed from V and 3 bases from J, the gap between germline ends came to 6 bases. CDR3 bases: TGTGCCAGCAGCTTAGCAGGATACAATCAGCCCCAGCATTTT. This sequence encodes CASSLAGYNQPQHF.

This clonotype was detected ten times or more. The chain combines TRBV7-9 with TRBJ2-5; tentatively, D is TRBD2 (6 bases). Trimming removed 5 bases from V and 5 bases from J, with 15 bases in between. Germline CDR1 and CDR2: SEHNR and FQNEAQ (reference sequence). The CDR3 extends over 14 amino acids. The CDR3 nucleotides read TGTGCCAGCAGCGCCGGGGAGGTCGGGGAGACCCAGTACTTC. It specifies CASSAGEVGETQYF.

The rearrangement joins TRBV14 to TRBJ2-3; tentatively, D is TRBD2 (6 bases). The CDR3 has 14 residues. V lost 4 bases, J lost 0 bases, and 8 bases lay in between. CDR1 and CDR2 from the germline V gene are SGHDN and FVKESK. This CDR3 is CASSRGLSTDTQYF. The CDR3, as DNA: TGTGCCAGCAGCCGGGGACTGAGCACAGATACGCAGTATTTT.

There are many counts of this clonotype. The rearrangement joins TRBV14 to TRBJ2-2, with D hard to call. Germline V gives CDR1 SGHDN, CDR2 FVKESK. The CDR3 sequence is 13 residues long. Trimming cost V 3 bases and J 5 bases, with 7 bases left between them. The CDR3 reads CASSHVWTGELFF. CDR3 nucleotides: TGTGCCAGCAGCCATGTCTGGACCGGGGAGCTGTTTTTT.

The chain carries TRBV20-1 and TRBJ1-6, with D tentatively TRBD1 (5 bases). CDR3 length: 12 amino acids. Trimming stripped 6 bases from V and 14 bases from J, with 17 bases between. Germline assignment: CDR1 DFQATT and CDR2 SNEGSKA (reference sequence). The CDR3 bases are TGCAGTGCAAAGGGGCAGGCGCGGGCCCTCCACTTT. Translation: CSAKGQARALHF.

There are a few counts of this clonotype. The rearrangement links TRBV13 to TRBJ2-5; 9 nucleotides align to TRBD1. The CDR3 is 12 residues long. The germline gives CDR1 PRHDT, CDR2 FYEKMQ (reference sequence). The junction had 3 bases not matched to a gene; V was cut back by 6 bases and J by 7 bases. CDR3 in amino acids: CASSTDRGTQYF. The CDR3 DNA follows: TGTGCCAGCAGTACGGACAGGGGGACCCAGTACTTC.